This T cell receptor (beta chain) derives from a study of siplizumab effects on memory and regulatory T cells. The CDR3 length is 15 residues. V was clipped by 4 bases and J by 4 bases; unmatched bases: 7. Germline V gene lookup returns CDR1 GTSNPN and CDR2 SVGIG (reference sequence). TCRdb keeps only in-frame clones here, not all; method: immunoSEQ multiplex PCR. The sample shows about 98,000 clones, around nine tenths of them seen only once. Turning to this clone: The antigen is unknown.

Study-level points and caveats: There was no confirmation of the suppressive function of proliferating Tregs from siplizumab cultures. It was not possible to assign a naive or memory phenotype to roughly 80-95% of proliferating CD4+ or CD8+ clones. Naive T cells were seemingly more diverse than memory cells, and major contributions to the alloresponse seemed to be made by them. Mappable alloreactive CD4+ clones averaged approximately 62% Treg-derived with siplizumab versus around 27% in controls.

Material: CD4+ T cells sorted from blood. This clonotype was sampled from a human donor in good health. This chain links TRBV30 with TRBJ2-1; 10 positions agree with TRBD2. CDR3 protein: CAWNPGLAVYNEQFF. DNA for the CDR3: TGTGCCTGGAATCCAGGACTAGCGGTGTACAATGAGCAGTTCTTC.